The 26 T cell receptor beta chains below all came from one sample that was sequenced in a study of post-analysis software for immune sequencing data. Study-level points and caveats: When patients were compared with controls, 5 or 6 TRBV segments were more frequent, TRBV5-6, TRBV5-1 and TRBV20-1 among them.

These receptors lack a known antigen. Each TCR beta cDNA library carried unique molecular identifiers. TCRdb reprocessed the PCR reads via MiXCR and lists one record per CDR3 protein. Here the sample spans about 770,000 distinct CDR3 sequences, roughly 46% being singletons. The material sequenced was blood. The origin of the receptors is a girl between 5 and 17 years old with multiple sclerosis.

A note on this clonotype: One junction end disagrees with the germline gene, perhaps due to a read error. This chain connects TRBV15 to TRBJ2-1; no clear D gene. This CDR3 region has 12 residues. Germline assignment: CDR1 LNHNV and CDR2 YYDKDF (reference sequence). The CDR3 DNA reads TGTGCCGCCAGCGTCCAAGGGAATGAGCAGTTCTTC. This codes for CAASVQGNEQFF.

The chain has TRBV6-1 and TRBJ2-7; 7 positions match TRBD1. This CDR3 comprises 14 residues. V was clipped by 5 bases and J by 5 bases; unmatched bases: 9. Germline CDR1 is MNHNS and CDR2 is SASEGT. CDR3 in amino acids: CASSPQGRGNEQYF. In nucleotides, the CDR3 is TGTGCCAGCAGTCCACAGGGGAGAGGAAACGAGCAGTACTTC.

The genes are TRBV19 and TRBJ1-1, with a tentative D call TRBD1 (5 bases). The CDR3 is 19 amino acids. V lost 2 bases, J lost 2 bases, and 24 bases lay in between. Germline CDR1 LNHDA, CDR2 SQIVND (reference sequence). This CDR3 is CASSIRLVSTGRLNTEAFF. The CDR3 DNA follows: TGTGCCAGTAGTATAAGGTTGGTCTCCACAGGTCGCTTAAACACTGAAGCTTTCTTT.

This rearrangement joins TRBV9 to TRBJ2-7, with D uncertain. Gene TRBJ2-5 matches the end of the DNA better, so the J call may be wrong. Germline V gene lookup returns CDR1 SGDLS and CDR2 YYNGEE. This CDR3 region has 15 residues. The CDR3 reads CASSVEAAPQETQYF. CDR3 sequence (DNA): TGTGCCAGCAGCGTAGAGGCAGCGCCGCAAGAGACCCAGTACTTC.

The V call is TRBV7-2, the J call TRBJ2-7; 7 nucleotides match TRBD2. The J call could be wrong; TRBJ2-4 is a better fit for the DNA end. CDR3 length equals 15 residues. In germline, CDR1 is SGHTA, CDR2 FQGNSA. CDR3 sequence (DNA): TGTGCCAGCAGCTTAGCGCTGCTAGCGGTGAACATTCAGTACTTC. Translating gives CASSLALLAVNIQYF.

The chain has TRBV12-3 or TRBV12-4 and TRBJ2-7, with D perhaps matching TRBD2 (6 bases). This CDR3 region has 15 residues. The germline V and J ends were trimmed by 5 bases and 0 bases, with 14 bases remaining between them. DNA of the CDR3: TGTGCCAGCAGTCCCCAGGGAGGACTCTCCTACGAGCAGTACTTC. Translation gives CASSPQGGLSYEQYF.

The chain has TRBV4-3 and TRBJ2-1; 7 bases line up with TRBD2. CDR1 is LGHNA and CDR2 is YSLEER in the germline V gene. V shed 4 bases and J 5 bases; nucleotides not matched to a gene: 8. The CDR3 totals 15 residues. Written as DNA, the CDR3 is TGCGCCAGCAGCCGGAGGAGGGACTACGACAATGAGCAGTTCTTC. This translates into CASSRRRDYDNEQFF.

The rearrangement joins TRBV19 to TRBJ1-2; the D is unclear. CDR1 LNHDA and CDR2 SQIVND come from the germline V gene (reference sequence). This CDR3 has 11 residues. Trimming removed 3 bases at V and 8 bases at J, with 7 bases between. CDR3 sequence reads: CASSMGSGYTF. In DNA form, the CDR3 reads TGTGCCAGTAGTATGGGGTCGGGCTACACCTTC.

The CDR3 nucleotides are TGTGCCACCAGCAGAGCTGGGACTAGTGGGAGCGGTGGCACAGATACGCAGTATTTT. This encodes CATSRAGTSGSGGTDTQYF. The V gene is TRBV15, the J gene TRBJ2-3; 8 bases are a match to TRBD2. This CDR3 spans 19 amino acids. Germline V lookup: CDR1 LNHNV, CDR2 YYDKDF (reference sequence). V was clipped by 1 base and J by 1 base; unmatched bases: 13.

The rearrangement links TRBV24-1 to TRBJ2-3; TRBD2 might be the D (5 bases). Trimming removed 0 bases from V and 7 bases from J, with 13 bases in between. Looked up from germline, CDR1 is KGHDR and CDR2 is SFDVKD. The CDR3 is 15 amino acids. CDR3 region: CATSDLKQSGNTQYF. The CDR3 nucleotides read TGTGCCACCAGTGATTTGAAACAATCCGGGAATACGCAGTATTTT.

The sample holds a few counts of this clonotype. The gene calls are TRBV20-1 and TRBJ1-5; TRBD1 matches 8 bases. The V gene end was trimmed by 5 bases and the J gene end by 3 bases; junction bases not matched to a gene: 3. The V gene's germline CDR1 is DFQATT and CDR2 SNEGSKA (reference sequence). This CDR3 is 13 amino acids long. This CDR3 is CSALTGVNQPQHF. The CDR3 DNA reads as TGCAGTGCTTTGACAGGGGTCAATCAGCCCCAGCATTTT.

This clonotype was found many times. The genes are TRBV6-5 and TRBJ2-1; no reliable D call. Germline CDR1 is MNHEY and CDR2 is SVGAGI. Trimming removed 3 bases at V and 9 bases at J, with 9 bases between. The CDR3 is 12 residues long. The CDR3 loop reads CASSYVGGEQFF. The DNA of the CDR3 is TGTGCCAGCAGTTATGTAGGCGGTGAGCAGTTCTTC.

This chain joins TRBV3-1 and TRBJ2-7; perhaps TRBD2 as D (5 bases). The V gene's germline CDR1 is LGHDT and CDR2 YNNKEL (reference sequence). The CDR3 loop spans 15 amino acids. V shed 4 bases and J shed 1 base, with 14 bases lying between them. The DNA of the CDR3 is TGTGCCAGCAGCCCCAGGTCTCGGGGTTCCTACGAGCAGTACTTC. It translates to CASSPRSRGSYEQYF.

The chain has TRBV12-3 or TRBV12-4 and TRBJ1-1; 8 bases match TRBD1. CDR3 length equals 15 residues. J was trimmed by 5 bases and V by 2 bases; bases with no gene match: 7. In nucleotides, the CDR3 is TGTGCCAGCAGTTTAACTGACAGGGGCAGGACTGAAGCTTTCTTT. The encoded protein is CASSLTDRGRTEAFF.

The chain employs TRBV5-1 and TRBJ2-1; D gene unclear. The germline V gene has CDR1 SGHRS and CDR2 YFSETQ. V lost 5 bases and J 8 bases, leaving 20 bases between the germline ends. The CDR3 loop spans 15 amino acids. In DNA, the CDR3 is TGCGCCAGCAGTCTGAGCCCCACTCTGGGCGATGAGCAGTTCTTC. Translated: CASSLSPTLGDEQFF.

This clonotype came up once. The chain is built from TRBV18 and TRBJ2-7; possible D gene TRBD1, 5 bases. Trimming took 0 bases from V and 6 from J, leaving 9 bases between them. This CDR3 comprises 13 residues. Germline V gives CDR1 KGHSH, CDR2 LQKENI. CDR3 bases: TGTGCCAGCTCACCACCGCCAGGGCTCGAGCAGTACTTC. Amino acids: CASSPPPGLEQYF. The complete variable domain, with remaining parts taken from reference TRBV18 and TRBJ2-7, reads NAGVMQNPRHLVRRRGQEARLRCSPMKGHSHVYWYRQLPEEGLKFMVYLQKENIIDESGMPKERFSAEFPKEGPSILRIQQVVRGDSAAYFCASSPPPGLEQYFGPGTRLTVT.

The chain joins TRBV6-2 or TRBV6-3 to TRBJ2-1, with D uncertain. Germline V gene sequence: CDR1 MNHEY, CDR2 SVGEGT. This CDR3 comprises 16 residues. The V end was cut by 5 bases, the J end by 8 bases, with 22 bases between. The CDR3 protein is CASSKTALGLKDEQFF. Here the CDR3 DNA reads TGTGCCAGCAGTAAGACTGCACTCGGGCTCAAAGATGAGCAGTTCTTC.

This chain links TRBV29-1 with TRBJ2-2, with 16 bases that match TRBD2. V gave up 6 bases and J gave up 6 bases; unmatched junction bases: 4. The CDR3 spans 15 residues. Germline V CDR1 and CDR2: SQVTM, ANQGSEA. The CDR3 DNA sequence: TGCAGCGTCGCGGGACTAGCGGGAGGGTCCGGGGAGCTGTTTTTT. It is translated as CSVAGLAGGSGELFF.

This clonotype was detected a few times. The chain is built from TRBV29-1 and TRBJ2-1; TRBD2 matches 7 bases. This CDR3 contains 14 residues. The germline CDR1 and CDR2 sequences are SQVTM and ANQGSEA. V was pared by 3 bases and J by 3 bases, with 5 bases of the junction left unmatched. CDR3 sequence (DNA): TGCAGCGTTGAGGGGGAGGGAAGCTACAATGAGCAGTTCTTC. As protein: CSVEGEGSYNEQFF.

The chain uses TRBV15 and TRBJ2-1; the D is unclear. CDR3 size: 15 residues. Per germline, CDR1 LNHNV and CDR2 YYDKDF (reference sequence). V lost 0 bases to trimming and J lost 8 bases, with 14 bases between them. The CDR3 coding sequence is TGTGCCACCAGCAGAGATCGGATAGTGTCCCATGAGCAGTTCTTC. It yields the protein CATSRDRIVSHEQFF.

Concerning this clonotype: A read error may account for a junction end that differs from germline. The chain is built from TRBV6-6 and TRBJ1-2; 7 bases align to TRBD1. The CDR3 is 12 residues long. Germline lookup yields CDR1 MNHNY and CDR2 SVGAGI (reference sequence). The CDR3 sequence is CAGSYVQGGYTF. The DNA for the CDR3 is TGTGCCGGCAGTTACGTACAGGGGGGCTACACCTTC.

The CDR3 is CASSYYAPRTGELFF. The CDR3 coding sequence is TGTGCCAGCAGTTATTACGCACCCCGGACCGGGGAGCTGTTTTTT. The rearrangement joins TRBV6-6 to TRBJ2-2; D unclear. CDR1 and CDR2 from the germline V gene are MNHNY and SVGAGI (reference sequence). The V and J ends lost 3 bases and 5 bases respectively, with 13 bases between them. The CDR3 consists of 15 residues.

The V gene is TRBV29-1, the J gene TRBJ2-1; 12 positions match TRBD2. The germline CDR1 and CDR2 sequences are SQVTM and ANQGSEA. V dropped 2 bases and J dropped 3; count of bases not matched to a gene: 5. The CDR3 is 16 residues long. CDR3 coding DNA: TGCAGCGTTGAAAGCCTAGCGGGAGGGAACTACAATGAGCAGTTCTTC. Its protein is CSVESLAGGNYNEQFF.

The rearrangement uses TRBV9 and TRBJ2-1; D may correspond to TRBD1 or TRBD2 (5 bases each). CDR1 is SGDLS, CDR2 YYNGEE, per germline. The V gene lost 2 bases and the J gene lost 2 bases, with 11 bases spanning the gap. CDR3 length equals 15 residues. DNA for the CDR3: TGTGCCAGCAGCGTCCGGGACCTTGCCTACAATGAGCAGTTCTTC. Its protein is CASSVRDLAYNEQFF.

This sequence joins TRBV10-3 and TRBJ2-3, with TRBD2 matching over 12 bases. The CDR3 contains 15 residues. Germline CDR1 and CDR2: ENHRY and SYGVKD. J lost 5 bases, V lost 7 bases, and 7 bases had no gene match. As DNA, the CDR3 is TGTGCCATCACCGACCTAGCGGGAGGGGGAGATACGCAGTATTTT. It encodes CAITDLAGGGDTQYF.

The chain is built from TRBV6-1 and TRBJ2-5; 8 bases match TRBD1. Trimming took 4 bases from V and 1 from J; bases not matched to a gene: 5. This CDR3 is 15 amino acids long. From germline, CDR1 is MNHNS and CDR2 SASEGT. CDR3 region: CASSAGTGLQETQYF. CDR3 DNA sequence: TGTGCCAGCAGTGCCGGGACAGGACTCCAAGAGACCCAGTACTTC.